The sequence of this T cell receptor beta chain was determined in a study of blood T cell repertoires in COVID-19. Study overall: There were acute and convalescent COVID-19 samples, and they came from the United States, Italy and Spain. T cells, B-cell-depleted T cells, or PBMCs provided the cDNA or gDNA that served as material.

With V trimmed by 4 bases and J by 13 bases, 13 bases remained unmatched. Germline CDR1 and CDR2: SGDLS and YYNGEE. The CDR3 contains 15 residues. In the source study's methods: Cell counts per sample came from amplifying reference gene primers. Profiling relied on immunoSEQ multiplex PCR, and the TCRdb table lists in-frame clones only, not all of them. Clone size and V and J calls were adopted from that table, with D and trimming inferred from the DNA. The sample lists about 360,000 clones, 70% to 90% occurring once. Living in 24 US areas, the participants were between about 18 and 95 years of age. This sequence was found in a woman aged 35 to 49 with acute COVID-19. Input material: PBMCs or T cells enriched from blood (not recorded which). The chain uses TRBV9 and TRBJ2-1; 11 bases agree with TRBD2. Written as DNA, the CDR3 is TGTGCCAGCAGCCCCCACTCGAAGACTAGCGGGGAACAGTTCTTC. It specifies CASSPHSKTSGEQFF. The entire variable domain, with the rest obtained from reference TRBV9 and TRBJ2-1, is as follows: DSGVTQTPKHLITATGQRVTLRCSPRSGDLSVYWYQQSLDQGLQFLIQYYNGEERAKGNILERFSAQQFPDLHSELNLSSLELGDSALYFCASSPHSKTSGEQFFGPGTRLTVL.